The rows below give T cell receptor beta chains drawn from one sample of a study of T cell responses to AZD1222 COVID-19 vaccine. Assay: immunoSEQ multiplex PCR; the TCRdb copy retains only in-frame clones and omits some. There are under 140,000 clones in the sample; less than 90% occur only once, and 1.6% lies in the top ten. The source was peripheral blood, collected on day 0 of AZD1222 vaccination. The receptors here all came from an adult in good health. CDR3s include the opening cysteine and the closing phenylalanine or tryptophan. The D gene is left open where the match is weak. Clone sizes are given selectively: once, few, many, or a class where the clone is expanded.

TRBV5-1	-	-	TRBJ1-1	CASSFGGTWDTEAFF	TGCGCCAGCAGCTTTGGGGGCACCTGGGACACTGAAGCTTTCTTT
TRBV12-5	TRBD1	-	TRBJ1-2	CASGLPWGQGGYGYTF	TGTGCTAGTGGTTTACCGTGGGGACAGGGTGGCTATGGCTACACCTTC
TRBV6-5	-	once	TRBJ1-2	CASSYDLSTGGYTF	TGTGCCAGCAGTTACGACCTATCCACCGGTGGCTACACCTTC
TRBV11-3	-	-	TRBJ2-3	CASSPPGSRGDTQYF	TGTGCCAGCAGCCCTCCGGGGTCACGAGGAGATACGCAGTATTTT
TRBV2	-	once	TRBJ2-3	CASSDLAPNTQYF	TGTGCCAGCAGTGATTTGGCCCCCAATACGCAGTATTTT
TRBV2	-	-	TRBJ1-3	CASSERVGNTIYF	TGTGCCAGCAGTGAGAGGGTGGGAAACACCATATATTTT
TRBV7-9	-	once	TRBJ1-1	CASSLAALGKAFF	TGTGCCAGCAGCTTAGCGGCCCTCGGGAAAGCTTTCTTT
TRBV10-2	-	-	TRBJ1-2	CASAAGASGYTF	TGCGCCAGCGCTGCCGGGGCTTCAGGCTACACCTTC
TRBV11-2	-	-	TRBJ1-5	CASSLGPGSGNQPQHF	TGTGCCAGCAGCTTAGGACCCGGGAGTGGGAATCAGCCCCAGCATTTT
TRBV19	-	-	TRBJ1-5	CASSGSGRGNQPQHF	TGTGCCAGTAGTGGGTCGGGCAGGGGCAATCAGCCCCAGCATTTT
TRBV2	-	few	TRBJ1-3	CASSEPRGGNTIYF	TGTGCCAGCAGTGAACCCCGGGGCGGAAACACCATATATTTT
TRBV19	TRBD2	-	TRBJ2-7	CASTGQTSGVEQYF	TGTGCCAGTACCGGCCAGACTAGCGGGGTTGAGCAGTACTTC
TRBV7-2	-	-	TRBJ2-1	CASSLRGTLSYNEQFF	TGTGCCAGCAGCTTAAGGGGGACGCTCTCCTACAATGAGCAGTTCTTC
TRBV27	TRBD1	-	TRBJ1-6	CASTSVTGADSPLHF	TGTGCCAGCACTTCAGTGACAGGGGCGGACTCACCCCTCCACTTT
TRBV5-4	-	-	TRBJ1-1	CASSRRGGSFTEAFF	TGTGCCAGCAGCCGACGCGGGGGCTCGTTCACTGAAGCTTTCTTT
TRBV2	-	-	TRBJ1-1	CASRGLPGTEAFF	TGTGCCAGCAGGGGACTCCCGGGCACTGAAGCTTTCTTT
TRBV6-2/TRBV6-3	-	-	TRBJ1-1	CASSYSISTLYTEAFF	TGTGCCAGCAGTTACTCTATTAGCACTCTATACACTGAAGCTTTCTTT
TRBV6-5	TRBD1	-	TRBJ1-5	CASKNVDRDFF	TGTGCCAGCAAGAATGTGGACAGGGATTTTTTT